This T cell receptor (beta chain) was retrieved from a study of identical twins. CDR1 and CDR2 from the germline V gene are LGHNA and YSLEER. This CDR3 has 15 amino acids. This clonotype was seen a few times. A template switching step contributed a universal primer site, while unique molecular identifiers were present in the cDNA. In TCRdb, the 5' RACE reads were re-called with MiXCR into one record per CDR3 protein. Of approximately 470,000 distinct CDR3 sequences in the sample, 14% were seen once. These data also formed part of another study, on yellow fever vaccine responses in identical twins.

This sequence was found in a woman between 18 and 29 years old in good health. The chain carries TRBV4-3 and TRBJ2-3, with D possibly called TRBD1 or TRBD2 (5 bases each). Sequencing used CD4+ T cells sorted from blood. The CDR3: CASSQGERDTDTQYF. The CDR3 coding sequence is TGCGCTTCTAGCCAAGGGGAACGGGACACAGATACGCAGTATTTT.